The 13 T cell receptor beta chains below were found in one sample sequenced in a study of neurological immune-mediated disorders. TCRdb itself ran the 5' RACE reads through MiXCR, one entry per CDR3 protein. The repertoire holds roughly 60,000 distinct CDR3 sequences, with 2% to 2.5% as singletons. The sequencing input was PBMCs. These TCRs come from a man aged 50 to 59 with multiple sclerosis.

This clonotype has ten or more counts. V is TRBV6-2 or TRBV6-3 and J is TRBJ1-5, with a possible D match to TRBD1 (6 bases). Germline lookup yields CDR1 MNHEY and CDR2 SVGEGT. V lost 0 bases and J lost 0, with 9 bases in between. The CDR3 is 16 residues long. The CDR3 coding sequence is TGTGCCAGCAGTTACTCGACAGGTCATAGCAATCAGCCCCAGCATTTT. Protein product: CASSYSTGHSNQPQHF.

Many counts were recorded for this clonotype. CDR3 DNA: TGCAGCGTTGACCGACTAGCGGGGGGACGCAATGAGCAGTTCTTC. This encodes CSVDRLAGGRNEQFF. The rearrangement links TRBV29-1 to TRBJ2-1, with 13 positions matching TRBD2. In germline, CDR1 is SQVTM, CDR2 ANQGSEA. The CDR3 length is 15 residues. V lost 3 bases and J lost 6; bases outside the gene matches: 5.

This clonotype was seen ten or more times. The rearrangement uses TRBV12-3 or TRBV12-4 and TRBJ2-2; D is uncertain. Trimming left V 5 bases short and J 1 base short, with 8 bases between. The CDR3 sequence is 14 residues long. CDR3 in DNA: TGTGCCAGCAGTCTCATAAAGAACACCGGGGAGCTGTTTTTT. Translated: CASSLIKNTGELFF.

This clonotype was observed at least ten times. This sequence joins TRBV5-1 and TRBJ1-2; no reliable D call. Trimming cost V 0 bases and J 0 bases, with 9 bases left between them. This CDR3 region has 15 residues. CDR1 is SGHRS and CDR2 is YFSETQ in the germline V gene. CDR3 nucleotides: TGCGCCAGCAGCTTGGAATCTCCTCCTAACTATGGCTACACCTTC. This encodes CASSLESPPNYGYTF. The entire variable domain, with the rest obtained from reference TRBV5-1 and TRBJ1-2, is as follows: KAGVTQTPRYLIKTRGQQVTLSCSPISGHRSVSWYQQTPGQGLQFLFEYFSETQRNKGNFPGRFSGRQFSNSRSEMNVSTLELGDSALYLCASSLESPPNYGYTFGSGTRLTVV.

This clonotype was recorded at least ten times. This chain uses TRBV12-3 or TRBV12-4 with TRBJ2-7; D remains unclear. The V gene lost 5 bases and the J gene lost 9 bases, with 11 bases spanning the gap. The CDR3 has 11 amino acids. The CDR3 spells CASSVGTGQYF. CDR3 coding DNA: TGTGCCAGCAGTGTGGGAACGGGGCAGTACTTC.

This clonotype was found many times. Sequence at one end of the junction differs from germline and may be a read error. The rearrangement links TRBV12-3 or TRBV12-4 to TRBJ1-5; D possibly corresponds to TRBD1 (5 bases). This CDR3 spans 12 amino acids. This CDR3 is CASRGGSKTQNF. CDR3 DNA: TGTGCCAGTCGGGGGGGGAGTAAGACCCAGAATTTT.

This clonotype was picked up many times. V and J are TRBV7-3 and TRBJ2-2; D might be TRBD1 (6 bases). V was pared by 6 bases and J by 4 bases, with 15 bases between. The length of the CDR3 is 15 residues. Per the germline V gene, CDR1 is SGHTA and CDR2 is FQGTGA. The CDR3 coding sequence is TGTGCCAGCAGTCCGATCATGGGGGCCACCGGGGAGCTGTTTTTT. It specifies CASSPIMGATGELFF.

The V and J genes are TRBV3-1 and TRBJ1-1; 7 bases map to TRBD1. This CDR3 has 15 amino acids. Germline assignment: CDR1 LGHDT and CDR2 YNNKEL (reference sequence). The junction had 13 bases not matched to a gene; V was cut back by 4 bases and J by 8 bases. CDR3 protein: CASSPTGPGLGEAFF. CDR3 DNA: TGTGCCAGCAGCCCGACAGGGCCCGGTTTAGGAGAAGCTTTCTTT.

This clonotype was seen ten or more times. The gene calls are TRBV5-1 and TRBJ1-6; D possibly corresponds to TRBD1 (6 bases). Trimming cost V 1 base and J 7 bases, with 12 bases left between them. The CDR3 covers 15 residues. CDR1 and CDR2 from the germline V gene are SGHRS and YFSETQ. The CDR3: CASSLFGGPNSPLHF. The DNA for the CDR3 is TGCGCCAGCAGCTTGTTTGGGGGGCCGAATTCACCCCTCCACTTT.

This clonotype occurred many times. The chain recombines TRBV12-3 or TRBV12-4 with TRBJ1-6; 7 bases line up with TRBD1. This CDR3 region has 14 residues. V lost 6 bases to trimming and J lost 7 bases; unmatched junction nucleotides: 6. CDR3 sequence reads: CASRSDRRNSPLHF. The CDR3 DNA sequence: TGTGCCAGCAGGTCGGACAGGCGGAATTCACCCCTCCACTTT.

This clonotype was picked up many times. This chain connects TRBV6-6 to TRBJ1-1; D remains ambiguous. The CDR3 runs to 13 residues. The germline CDR1 and CDR2 sequences are MNHNY and SVGAGI (reference sequence). V lost 2 bases, J lost 6 bases, and 10 bases lay in between. As DNA, the CDR3 is TGTGCCAGCAGTTACCCCGTGTTGCCTGAAGCTTTCTTT. It specifies CASSYPVLPEAFF.

The V and J genes are TRBV20-1 and TRBJ2-1; perhaps TRBD2 as D (7 bases). This CDR3 has 16 amino acids. Between the trimmed V and J ends, which lost 1 base and 2 bases, there was a span of 15 bases. Germline V CDR1 and CDR2: DFQATT, SNEGSKA (reference sequence). CDR3 in amino acids: CSARGGGGGTYNEQFF. For the CDR3, the DNA is TGCAGTGCTAGAGGGGGTGGCGGGGGCACCTACAATGAGCAGTTCTTC.

This clonotype was seen at least ten times. This chain joins TRBV20-1 and TRBJ2-5; TRBD1 agrees at 7 bases. There are 14 residues in the CDR3. V was pared by 5 bases and J by 0 bases, with 6 bases of the junction left unmatched. Germline V gives CDR1 DFQATT, CDR2 SNEGSKA (reference sequence). The CDR3 DNA follows: TGCAGTGCTTTTACGACAGGGAACCAAGAGACCCAGTACTTC. As protein: CSAFTTGNQETQYF.